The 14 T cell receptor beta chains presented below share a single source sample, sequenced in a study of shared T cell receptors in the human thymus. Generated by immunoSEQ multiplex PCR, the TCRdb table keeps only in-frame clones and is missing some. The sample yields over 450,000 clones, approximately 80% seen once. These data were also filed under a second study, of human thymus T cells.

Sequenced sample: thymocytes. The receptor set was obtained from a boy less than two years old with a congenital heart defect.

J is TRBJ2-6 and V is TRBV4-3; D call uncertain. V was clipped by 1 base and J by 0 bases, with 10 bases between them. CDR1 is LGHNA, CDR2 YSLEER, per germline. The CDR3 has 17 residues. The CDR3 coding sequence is TGCGCCAGCAGCCAAGGGTGGAGACTCTCTGGGGCCAACGTCCTGACTTTC. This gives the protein CASSQGWRLSGANVLTF.

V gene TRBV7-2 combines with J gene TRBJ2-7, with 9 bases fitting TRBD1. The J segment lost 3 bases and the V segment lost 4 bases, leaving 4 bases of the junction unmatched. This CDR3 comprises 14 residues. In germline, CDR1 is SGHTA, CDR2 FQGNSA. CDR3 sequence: CASSSKTGGYEQYF. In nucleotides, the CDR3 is TGTGCCAGCAGCTCGAAGACAGGGGGCTACGAGCAGTACTTC.

CDR3 protein: CASSLAQEPGEQYF. CDR3 nucleotides: TGTGCCAGCAGCTTAGCCCAGGAACCAGGGGAGCAGTACTTC. The genes are TRBV13 and TRBJ2-7, with D maybe TRBD1 (5 bases). This CDR3 is 14 amino acids long. CDR1 and CDR2 (germline): PRHDT, FYEKMQ (reference sequence). V lost 1 base to trimming and J lost 7 bases, with 14 bases between them.

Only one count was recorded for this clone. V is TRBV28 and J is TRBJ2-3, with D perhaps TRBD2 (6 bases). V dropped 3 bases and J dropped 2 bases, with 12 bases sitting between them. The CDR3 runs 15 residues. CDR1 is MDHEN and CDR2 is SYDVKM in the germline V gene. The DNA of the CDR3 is TGTGCCAGCAGTTTTACGGGACTTCTCACAGATACGCAGTATTTT. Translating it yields CASSFTGLLTDTQYF.

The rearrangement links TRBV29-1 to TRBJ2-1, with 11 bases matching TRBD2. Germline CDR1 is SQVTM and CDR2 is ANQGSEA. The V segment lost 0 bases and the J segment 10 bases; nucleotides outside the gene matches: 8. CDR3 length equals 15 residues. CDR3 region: CSVEDPGLAAPEQFF. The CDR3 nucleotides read TGCAGCGTTGAAGATCCGGGACTAGCGGCCCCCGAGCAGTTCTTC.

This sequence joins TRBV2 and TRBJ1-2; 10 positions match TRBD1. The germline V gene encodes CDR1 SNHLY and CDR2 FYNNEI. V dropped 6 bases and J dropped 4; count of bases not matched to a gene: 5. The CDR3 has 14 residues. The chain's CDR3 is CASRGQGHFYGYTF. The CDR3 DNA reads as TGTGCCAGCAGGGGACAGGGGCATTTCTATGGCTACACCTTC.

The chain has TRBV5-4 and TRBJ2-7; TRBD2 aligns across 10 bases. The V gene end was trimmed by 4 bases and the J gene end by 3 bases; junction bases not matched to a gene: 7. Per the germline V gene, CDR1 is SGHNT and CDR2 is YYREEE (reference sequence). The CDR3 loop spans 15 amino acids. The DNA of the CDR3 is TGTGCCAGCAGCCCCGCAGCGGGAGGGGGCTACGAGCAGTACTTC. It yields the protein CASSPAAGGGYEQYF.

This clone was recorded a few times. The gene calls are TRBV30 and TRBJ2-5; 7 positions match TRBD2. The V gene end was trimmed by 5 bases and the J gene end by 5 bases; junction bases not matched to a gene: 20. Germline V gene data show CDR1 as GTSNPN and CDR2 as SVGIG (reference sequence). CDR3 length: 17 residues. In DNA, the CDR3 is TGTGCCTGGGGGGGGAAGAGGGAGGGAGGGGTGCGGGAGACCCAGTACTTC. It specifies CAWGGKREGGVRETQYF.

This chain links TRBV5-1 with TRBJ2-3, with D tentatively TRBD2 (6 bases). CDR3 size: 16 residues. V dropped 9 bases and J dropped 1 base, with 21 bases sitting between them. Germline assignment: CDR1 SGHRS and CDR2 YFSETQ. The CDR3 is CATRLGGPGGTDTQYF. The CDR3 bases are TGCGCCACCAGACTAGGAGGCCCAGGCGGCACAGATACGCAGTATTTT.

The CDR3 sequence is CASSFIPSDGYTF. In DNA, the CDR3 is TGTGCCTCTTCATTCATCCCCTCGGATGGCTACACCTTC. J is TRBJ1-2 and V is TRBV19; D is ambiguous. The V end lost 11 bases, the J end lost 6 bases, and 19 bases lay between the germline ends. The CDR3 is made up of 13 amino acids. Germline V gene data show CDR1 as LNHDA and CDR2 as SQIVND (reference sequence).

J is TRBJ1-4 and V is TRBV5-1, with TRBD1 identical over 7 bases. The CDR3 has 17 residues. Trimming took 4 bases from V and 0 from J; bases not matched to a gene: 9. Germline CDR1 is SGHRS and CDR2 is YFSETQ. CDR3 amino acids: CASSRGQERATNEKLFF. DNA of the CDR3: TGCGCCAGCAGCCGCGGACAGGAACGGGCAACTAATGAAAAACTGTTTTTT.

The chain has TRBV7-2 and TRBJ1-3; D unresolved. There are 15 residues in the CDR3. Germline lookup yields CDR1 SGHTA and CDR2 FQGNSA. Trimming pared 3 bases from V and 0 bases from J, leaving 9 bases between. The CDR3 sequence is CASSFFAGSGNTIYF. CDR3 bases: TGTGCCAGCAGCTTCTTCGCGGGCTCTGGAAACACCATATATTTT.

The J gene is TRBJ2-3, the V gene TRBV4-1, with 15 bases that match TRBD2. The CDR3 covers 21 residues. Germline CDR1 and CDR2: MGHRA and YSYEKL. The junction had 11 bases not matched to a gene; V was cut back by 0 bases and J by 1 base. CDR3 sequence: CASSQERGGLAGGPGTDTQYF. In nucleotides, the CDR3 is TGCGCCAGCAGCCAAGAAAGGGGCGGACTAGCGGGAGGGCCGGGCACAGATACGCAGTATTTT.

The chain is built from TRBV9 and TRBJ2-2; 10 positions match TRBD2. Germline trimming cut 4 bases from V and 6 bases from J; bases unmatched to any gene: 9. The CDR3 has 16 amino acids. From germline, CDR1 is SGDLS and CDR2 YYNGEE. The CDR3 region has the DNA TGTGCCAGCAGCTCGAGAGCGGGAGGGCTCTCCGGGGAGCTGTTTTTT. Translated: CASSSRAGGLSGELFF.